This record looks at one T cell receptor (beta chain) sequence and its context. Its target is unknown. The data were taken from a study of OX40 agonist ivuxolimab in advanced cancers. Study summary: Two cutaneous melanoma patients and one hepatocellular carcinoma patient, three in all, had partial responses. General study findings and limits: Relative to CD4+ cells, CD8+ T cells on average had more expanded clones.

The investigators sampled blood at baseline, at cycle 4 day 1, and at cycle 7 day 1. Assay used: immunoSEQ multiplex PCR; TCRdb lists only in-frame clones, some missing. Among about 43,000 clones, approximately 83% were seen once, and the ten largest hold approximately 15%. The source was CD4+ or CD8+ T cells sorted from blood, collected in a trial of the OX40 agonist ivuxolimab. The sequence derives from an adult with an advanced solid tumor such as melanoma, head and neck, liver or kidney cancer.

CDR3 nucleotides: TGTGCCAGCAGTGACGGGACCTCCTACGAGCAGTACTTC. Amino acid sequence: CASSDGTSYEQYF. The chain joins TRBV28 to TRBJ2-7; D tentatively reads TRBD1 or TRBD2 (5 bases each). The CDR3 totals 13 residues. Germline CDR1 reads MDHEN; CDR2 reads SYDVKM. V lost 5 bases to trimming and J lost 0 bases, with 8 bases between them. Complete variable domain (other parts from reference TRBV28 and TRBJ2-7): DVKVTQSSRYLVKRTGEKVFLECVQDMDHENMFWYRQDPGLGLRLIYFSYDVKMKEKGDIPEGYSVSREKKERFSLILESASTNQTSMYLCASSDGTSYEQYFGPGTRLTVT.